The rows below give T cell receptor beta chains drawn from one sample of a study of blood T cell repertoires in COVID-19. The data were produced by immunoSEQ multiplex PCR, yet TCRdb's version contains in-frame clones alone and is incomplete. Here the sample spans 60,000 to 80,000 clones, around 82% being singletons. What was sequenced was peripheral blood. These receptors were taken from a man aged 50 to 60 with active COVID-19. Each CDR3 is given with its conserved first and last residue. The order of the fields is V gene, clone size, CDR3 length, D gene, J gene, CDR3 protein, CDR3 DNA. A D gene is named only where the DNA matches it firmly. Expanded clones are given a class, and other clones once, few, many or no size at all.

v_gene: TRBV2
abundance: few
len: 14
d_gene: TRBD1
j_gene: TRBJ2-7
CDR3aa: CASARDRVTYEQYF
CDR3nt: TGTGCCAGCGCCCGGGACAGAGTCACCTACGAGCAGTACTTC

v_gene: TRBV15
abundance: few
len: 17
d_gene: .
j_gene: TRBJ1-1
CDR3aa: CATSRDSSWDVNTEAFF
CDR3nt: TGTGCCACCAGCCGGGATTCTTCGTGGGATGTGAACACTGAAGCTTTCTTT

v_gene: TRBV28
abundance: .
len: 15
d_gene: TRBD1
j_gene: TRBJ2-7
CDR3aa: CASNLPGTGMYEQYF
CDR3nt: TGTGCCAGCAATTTGCCCGGGACAGGCATGTACGAGCAGTACTTC

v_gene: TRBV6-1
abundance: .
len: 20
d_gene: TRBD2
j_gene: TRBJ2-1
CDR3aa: CASSDLFGTYTSGPYNEQFF
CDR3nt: TGTGCCAGCAGTGATCTCTTCGGGACATATACTAGCGGGCCCTACAATGAGCAGTTCTTC

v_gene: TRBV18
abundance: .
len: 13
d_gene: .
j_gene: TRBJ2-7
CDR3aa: CASSLYRSYEQYF
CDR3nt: TGTGCCAGCTCACTGTACAGATCCTACGAGCAGTACTTC

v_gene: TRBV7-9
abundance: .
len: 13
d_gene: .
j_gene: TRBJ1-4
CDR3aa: CASSQGSNEKLFF
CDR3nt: TGTGCCAGCAGTCAGGGGTCAAATGAAAAACTGTTTTTT

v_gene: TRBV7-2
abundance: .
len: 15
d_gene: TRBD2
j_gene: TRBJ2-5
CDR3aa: CASSTLSGSWETQYF
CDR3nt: TGTGCCAGCAGCACGTTAAGCGGGAGCTGGGAGACCCAGTACTTC

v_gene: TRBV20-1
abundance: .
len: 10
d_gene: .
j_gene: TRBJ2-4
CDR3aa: CSARETIQYF
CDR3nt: TGCAGTGCTAGGGAGACCATTCAGTACTTC

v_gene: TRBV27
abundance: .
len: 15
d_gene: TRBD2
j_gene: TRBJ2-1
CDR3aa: CASSLATGAGNEQFF
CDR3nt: TGTGCCAGCAGTTTAGCTACGGGAGCGGGGAATGAGCAGTTCTTC

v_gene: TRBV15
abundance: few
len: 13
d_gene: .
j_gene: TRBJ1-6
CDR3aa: CATSRAQGQALHF
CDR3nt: TGTGCCACCAGCAGAGCACAGGGTCAGGCCCTCCACTTT

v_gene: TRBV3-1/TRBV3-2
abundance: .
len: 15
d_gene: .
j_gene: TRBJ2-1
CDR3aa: CASSSSSGLHNEQFF
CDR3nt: TGTGCCAGCAGCTCCTCCAGCGGACTCCACAATGAGCAGTTCTTC

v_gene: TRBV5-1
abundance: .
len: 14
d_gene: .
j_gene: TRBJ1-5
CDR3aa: CASSQDGGNQPQHF
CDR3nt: TGCGCCAGCAGCCAAGACGGAGGCAATCAGCCCCAGCATTTT

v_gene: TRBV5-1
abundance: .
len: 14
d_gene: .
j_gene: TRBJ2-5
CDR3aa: CASSPLTNQETQYF
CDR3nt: TGCGCCAGCAGCCCGCTAACTAACCAAGAGACCCAGTACTTC

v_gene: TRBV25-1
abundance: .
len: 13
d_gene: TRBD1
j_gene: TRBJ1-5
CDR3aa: CASRGQADQPQHF
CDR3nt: TGTGCCAGCCGGGGACAGGCCGATCAGCCCCAGCATTTT

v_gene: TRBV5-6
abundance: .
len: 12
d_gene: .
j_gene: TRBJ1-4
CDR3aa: CASSLGGDKLFF
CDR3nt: TGTGCCAGCAGCTTAGGGGGGGATAAACTGTTTTTT

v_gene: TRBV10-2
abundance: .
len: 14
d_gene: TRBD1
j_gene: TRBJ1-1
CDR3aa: CASSEDRENTEAFF
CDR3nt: TGCGCCAGCAGTGAGGACAGGGAGAACACTGAAGCTTTCTTT

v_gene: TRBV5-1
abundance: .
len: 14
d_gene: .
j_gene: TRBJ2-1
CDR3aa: CASSLGEPFNEQFF
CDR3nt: TGCGCCAGCAGCCTCGGGGAACCTTTCAATGAGCAGTTCTTC

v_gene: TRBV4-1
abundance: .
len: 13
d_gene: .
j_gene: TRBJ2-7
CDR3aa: CASSQARGAEQYF
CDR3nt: TGCGCCAGCAGCCAAGCTCGCGGAGCTGAGCAGTACTTC

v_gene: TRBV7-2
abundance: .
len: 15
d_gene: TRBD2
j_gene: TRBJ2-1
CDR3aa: CASSLLAGGNVEQFF
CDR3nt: TGTGCCAGCAGCTTGCTAGCGGGGGGGAACGTTGAGCAGTTCTTC

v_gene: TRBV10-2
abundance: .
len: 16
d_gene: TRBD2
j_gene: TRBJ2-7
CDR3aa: CASSHHLTSGRNEQYF
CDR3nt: TGCGCCAGCAGTCACCACCTCACTAGCGGGAGGAACGAGCAGTACTTC

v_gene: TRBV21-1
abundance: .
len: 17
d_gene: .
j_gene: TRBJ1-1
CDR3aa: CASSSVHRQVWNTEAFF
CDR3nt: TGTGCCAGCAGCAGCGTCCACAGACAGGTTTGGAACACTGAAGCTTTCTTT

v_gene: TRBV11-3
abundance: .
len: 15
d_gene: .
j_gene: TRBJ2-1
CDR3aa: CASSLGGLEYNEQFF
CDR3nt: TGTGCCAGCAGCTTAGGGGGGCTCGAATACAATGAGCAGTTCTTC

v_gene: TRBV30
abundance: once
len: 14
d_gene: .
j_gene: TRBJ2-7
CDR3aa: CAWTLQGHSYEQYF
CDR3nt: TGTGCCTGGACTCTGCAGGGGCACTCCTACGAGCAGTACTTC

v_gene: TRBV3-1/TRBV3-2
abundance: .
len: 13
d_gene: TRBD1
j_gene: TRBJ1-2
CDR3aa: CASSQGQLYGYTF
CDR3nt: TGTGCCAGCAGCCAGGGACAGCTCTATGGCTACACCTTC

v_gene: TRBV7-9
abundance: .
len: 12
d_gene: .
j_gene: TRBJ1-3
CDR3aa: CASSNMGNTIYF
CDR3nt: TGTGCCAGCAGCAATATGGGAAACACCATATATTTT

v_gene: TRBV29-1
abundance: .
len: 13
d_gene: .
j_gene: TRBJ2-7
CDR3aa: CSVEAGTSPEQYF
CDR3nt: TGCAGCGTTGAAGCCGGGACTTCCCCCGAGCAGTACTTC

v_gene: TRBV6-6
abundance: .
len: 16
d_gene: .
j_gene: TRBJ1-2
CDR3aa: CASRGGAPWGSYGYTF
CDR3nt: TGTGCCAGCAGGGGCGGGGCCCCCTGGGGGTCCTATGGCTACACCTTC

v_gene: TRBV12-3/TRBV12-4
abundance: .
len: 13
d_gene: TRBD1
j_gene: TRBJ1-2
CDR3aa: CASSLGQVYGYTF
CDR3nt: TGTGCCAGCAGCCTGGGACAGGTCTATGGCTACACCTTC

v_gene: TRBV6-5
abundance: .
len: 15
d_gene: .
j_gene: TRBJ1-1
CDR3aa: CASRNSGGGRTEAFF
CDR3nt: TGTGCCAGCAGAAACTCCGGTGGGGGCCGGACTGAAGCTTTCTTT

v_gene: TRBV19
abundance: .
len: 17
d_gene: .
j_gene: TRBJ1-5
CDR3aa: CASSIGGAASGTKPQHF
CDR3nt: TGTGCCAGTAGTATAGGCGGGGCAGCCTCAGGGACTAAGCCCCAGCATTTT

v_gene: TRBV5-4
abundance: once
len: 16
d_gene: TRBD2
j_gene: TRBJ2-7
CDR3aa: CASSPLGGGNPYEQYF
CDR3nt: TGTGCCAGCAGCCCCCTGGGGGGAGGGAACCCCTACGAGCAGTACTTC

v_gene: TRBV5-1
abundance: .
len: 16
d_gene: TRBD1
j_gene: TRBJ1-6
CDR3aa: CASSNSGTGVDSPLHF
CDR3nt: TGCGCCAGCAGCAACTCCGGGACAGGGGTCGATTCACCCCTCCACTTT

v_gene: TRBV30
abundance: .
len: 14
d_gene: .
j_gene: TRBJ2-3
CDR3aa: CAWSVPTSTDTQYF
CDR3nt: TGTGCCTGGAGCGTACCCACTAGCACAGATACGCAGTATTTT

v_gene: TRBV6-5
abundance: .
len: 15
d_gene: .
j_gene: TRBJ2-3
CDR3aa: CASTPFPGSADTQYF
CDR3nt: TGTGCCAGCACCCCGTTTCCGGGATCGGCAGATACGCAGTATTTT

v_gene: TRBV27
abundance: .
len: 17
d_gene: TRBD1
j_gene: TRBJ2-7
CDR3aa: CASSPGVRDREGYEQYF
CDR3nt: TGTGCCAGCAGTCCCGGCGTCCGGGACAGGGAAGGTTACGAGCAGTACTTC

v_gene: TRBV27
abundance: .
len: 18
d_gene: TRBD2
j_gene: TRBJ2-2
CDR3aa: CASSLLGTSGLHTGELFF
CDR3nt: TGTGCCAGCAGTTTATTGGGGACTAGTGGGCTCCACACCGGGGAGCTGTTTTTT

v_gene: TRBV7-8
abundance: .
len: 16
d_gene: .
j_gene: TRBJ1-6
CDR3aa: CASSYRQLTGNSPLHF
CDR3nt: TGTGCCAGCAGCTATAGACAACTGACAGGAAATTCACCCCTCCACTTT

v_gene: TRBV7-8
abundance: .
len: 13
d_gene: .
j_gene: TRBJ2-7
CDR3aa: CASSSTSSYEQYF
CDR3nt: TGTGCCAGCAGCTCGACTTCTAGCTACGAGCAGTACTTC

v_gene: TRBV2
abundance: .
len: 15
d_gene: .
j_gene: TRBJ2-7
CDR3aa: CASRRGGDTSYEQYF
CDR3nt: TGTGCCAGCAGGAGGGGGGGGGACACCTCCTACGAGCAGTACTTC

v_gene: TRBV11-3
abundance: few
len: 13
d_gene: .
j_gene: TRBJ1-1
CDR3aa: CASSFSQDTEAFF
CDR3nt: TGTGCCAGCAGCTTCTCACAGGACACTGAAGCTTTCTTT

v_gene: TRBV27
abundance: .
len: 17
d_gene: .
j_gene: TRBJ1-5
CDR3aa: CASSFLRGGSGNQPQHF
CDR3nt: TGTGCCAGCAGTTTTCTTAGAGGGGGAAGTGGCAATCAGCCCCAGCATTTT

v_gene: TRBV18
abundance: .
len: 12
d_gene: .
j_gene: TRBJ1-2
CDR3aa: CASSTNRNGYTF
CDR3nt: TGTGCCAGCTCAACTAATCGCAATGGCTACACCTTC